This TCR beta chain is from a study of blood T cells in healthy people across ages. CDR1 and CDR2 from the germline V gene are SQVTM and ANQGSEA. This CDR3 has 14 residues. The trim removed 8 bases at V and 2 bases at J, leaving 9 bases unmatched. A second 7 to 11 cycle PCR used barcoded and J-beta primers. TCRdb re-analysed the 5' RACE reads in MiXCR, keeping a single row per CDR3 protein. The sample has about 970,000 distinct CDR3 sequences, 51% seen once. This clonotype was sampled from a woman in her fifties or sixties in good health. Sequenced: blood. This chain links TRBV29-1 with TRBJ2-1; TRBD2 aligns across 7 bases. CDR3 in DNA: TGCAGCTCTAAGGGGCTAGCGGCCTACAATGAGCAGTTCTTC. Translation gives CSSKGLAAYNEQFF.